This T cell receptor beta chain comes out of a study of blood T cell repertoires in COVID-19. Turning to the study itself: Researchers got acute and convalescent COVID-19 samples from the United States, Italy and Spain. Sample material is recorded as cDNA or gDNA derived from T cells, B-cell-depleted T cells, or PBMCs.

This table comes from immunoSEQ multiplex PCR, and its TCRdb copy is limited to in-frame clones, with some not included. The sample has about 100,000 clones, 90% seen once. This receptor was identified in a man aged 50-59 years with acute or convalescent COVID-19. Sample: peripheral blood.

In DNA, the CDR3 is TGTGCCAGCTCAGCGACTAGCGGGGTCGATGAGCAGTTCTTC. Translating it yields CASSATSGVDEQFF. The rearrangement uses TRBV18 and TRBJ2-1; TRBD2 aligns across 11 bases. In germline, CDR1 is KGHSH, CDR2 LQKENI. The V segment lost 5 bases and the J segment 8 bases; nucleotides outside the gene matches: 5. This CDR3 has 14 amino acids.